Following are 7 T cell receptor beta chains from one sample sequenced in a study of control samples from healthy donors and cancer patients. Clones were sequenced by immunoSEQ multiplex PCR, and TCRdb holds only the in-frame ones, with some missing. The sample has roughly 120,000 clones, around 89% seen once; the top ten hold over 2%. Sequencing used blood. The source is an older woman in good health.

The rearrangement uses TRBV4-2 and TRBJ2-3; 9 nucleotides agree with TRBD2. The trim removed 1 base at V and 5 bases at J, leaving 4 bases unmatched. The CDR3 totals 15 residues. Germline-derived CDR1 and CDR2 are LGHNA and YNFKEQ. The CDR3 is CASSQARGGGDTQYF. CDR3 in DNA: TGTGCCAGCAGCCAAGCGCGGGGGGGCGGAGATACGCAGTATTTT.

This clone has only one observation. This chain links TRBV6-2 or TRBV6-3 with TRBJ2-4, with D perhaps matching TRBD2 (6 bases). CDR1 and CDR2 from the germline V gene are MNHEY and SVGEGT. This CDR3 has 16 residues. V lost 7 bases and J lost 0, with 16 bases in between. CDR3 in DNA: TGTGCCAGCACCCCCCTCCGGGGGACAGCCAAAAACATTCAGTACTTC. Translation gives CASTPLRGTAKNIQYF.

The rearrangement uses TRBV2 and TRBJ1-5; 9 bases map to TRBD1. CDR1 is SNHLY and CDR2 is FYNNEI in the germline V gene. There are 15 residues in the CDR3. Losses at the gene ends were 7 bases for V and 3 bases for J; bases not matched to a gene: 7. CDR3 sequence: CASTSGTGNNQPQHF. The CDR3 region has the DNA TGTGCCAGCACCTCCGGGACAGGGAACAATCAGCCCCAGCATTTT.

CDR3 DNA sequence: TGCGCCAGCAGCCAAGGCCCAGGGGGGCGCGGGGAGCAGTTCTTC. It encodes CASSQGPGGRGEQFF. The chain employs TRBV4-3 and TRBJ2-1; TRBD1 is a possible D gene (7 bases). The CDR3 is made up of 15 amino acids. Germline lookup yields CDR1 LGHNA and CDR2 YSLEER. Trimming cost V 1 base and J 10 bases, with 17 bases left between them.

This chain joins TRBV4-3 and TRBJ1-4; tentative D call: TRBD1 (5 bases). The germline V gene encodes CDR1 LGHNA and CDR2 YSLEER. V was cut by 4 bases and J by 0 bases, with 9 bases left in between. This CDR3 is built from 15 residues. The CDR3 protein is CASSRTTATNEKLFF. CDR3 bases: TGCGCCAGCAGCCGAACGACAGCAACTAATGAAAAACTGTTTTTT.

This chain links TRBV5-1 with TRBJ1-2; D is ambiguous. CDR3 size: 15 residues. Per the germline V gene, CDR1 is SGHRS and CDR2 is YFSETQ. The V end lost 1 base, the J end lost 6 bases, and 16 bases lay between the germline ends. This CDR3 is CASSLNGNPPHGYTF. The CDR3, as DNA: TGCGCCAGCAGCTTGAACGGGAACCCACCCCATGGCTACACCTTC. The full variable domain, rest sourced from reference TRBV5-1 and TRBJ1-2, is KAGVTQTPRYLIKTRGQQVTLSCSPISGHRSVSWYQQTPGQGLQFLFEYFSETQRNKGNFPGRFSGRQFSNSRSEMNVSTLELGDSALYLCASSLNGNPPHGYTFGSGTRLTVV.

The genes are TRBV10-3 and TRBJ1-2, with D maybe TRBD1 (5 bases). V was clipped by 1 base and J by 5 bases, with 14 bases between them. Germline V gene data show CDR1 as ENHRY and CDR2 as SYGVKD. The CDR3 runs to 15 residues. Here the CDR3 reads CAISELRQMGYGYTF. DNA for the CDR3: TGTGCCATCAGTGAGTTGCGACAGATGGGATATGGCTACACCTTC.